A selection of T cell receptor beta chains follows, all from one sample in a study of cytomegalovirus exposure and HLA in healthy donors. Measured with immunoSEQ multiplex PCR; TCRdb has only the in-frame clones, and not every one. The repertoire holds approximately 210,000 clones, with over 80% as singletons. The sequenced sample was PBMCs. Receptor source: a woman in her forties or fifties in good health and CMV-seropositive. Both conserved end residues are trimmed from each CDR3.

>TRBV1
TSSQDLIWGGETQY
>TRBV27
ASSLPGGNTEAF
>TRBV29-1
SVSHLAGPRGDTQY
>TRBV4-3
ASSQEDRVGDTQY
>TRBV28
ASSFSGRGNEKLF
>TRBV11-1
ASSSRDRTSLGEQY
>TRBV15
ATSRVPPSGGAPDTQY
>TRBV4-1
ASSPGTQTYNEQF
>TRBV28
ASRQGDQPQH
>TRBV11-3
ASSLGQGHEQY
>TRBV23-1
ASSQPGSLYGYT
>TRBV7-9
ASSDLAGEQETQY
>TRBV30
AWRRRSRRYNEQF
>TRBV6-1
ASSDLRVGGRAGYT
>TRBV27
ASSRLLTGDRPDTQY
>TRBV6-1
ASSEVGVGSGYT
>TRBV5-4
ASSLSLNSPLH
>TRBV28
ASSRTGGDSENQPQH